The 18 T cell receptor beta chains listed next were all sequenced from one sample in a study of CD4 T cells in relation to SARS-CoV-2 and coronaviruses. No antigen has been assigned to these receptors. Measured with immunoSEQ multiplex PCR; TCRdb has only the in-frame clones, and not every one. This sample has about 34,000 clones; over 60% occur once, and the top ten carry 3% to 4%. Input material: memory CD4+ T cells from PBMCs, cultured in vitro. The receptors here all came from an adult with COVID-19.

The chain couples TRBV3-1 (or the pseudogene TRBV3-2) to TRBJ2-1; 12 bases agree with TRBD2. Per the germline V gene, CDR1 is LGHDT and CDR2 is YNNKEL (reference sequence). Trimming cost V 1 base and J 0 bases; bases outside gene matches: 4. The CDR3 has 18 residues. The CDR3 loop reads CASSQGWTSGNSYNEQFF. The CDR3 DNA follows: TGTGCCAGCAGCCAAGGGTGGACTAGCGGGAACTCCTACAATGAGCAGTTCTTC.

Only one count was recorded for this clone. The rearrangement joins TRBV3-1 (or the pseudogene TRBV3-2) to TRBJ1-2; no firm D call. V was cut by 1 base and J by 2 bases, with 2 bases left in between. CDR1 and CDR2 (germline): LGHDT, YNNKEL (reference sequence). The CDR3 has 12 amino acids. CDR3 region: CASSQGNYGYTF. The CDR3 DNA reads as TGTGCCAGCAGCCAAGGGAACTATGGCTACACCTTC.

The table lists this clone with a count of one. The chain couples TRBV5-1 to TRBJ1-3, with 7 bases lining up with TRBD1. This CDR3 is built from 17 residues. With 3 bases clipped from V and 1 base from J, the junction kept 10 bases outside the gene matches. Germline V gene data show CDR1 as SGHRS and CDR2 as YFSETQ. The chain's CDR3 is CASSSQTGLRSGNTIYF. The CDR3 DNA reads TGCGCCAGCAGCTCGCAGACAGGGCTGCGGTCTGGAAACACCATATATTTT.

This clone appeared once. The gene calls are TRBV6-5 and TRBJ1-2, with 10 bases identical to TRBD1. The CDR3 spans 15 residues. V shed 6 bases, J shed 8 bases, and the junction held 12 bases outside the gene matches. Germline-derived CDR1 and CDR2 are MNHEY and SVGAGI. This CDR3 is CASRDRQGAINGYTF. CDR3 DNA sequence: TGTGCCAGCAGGGATAGACAGGGGGCAATCAACGGCTACACCTTC.

J is TRBJ2-3 and V is TRBV5-5; TRBD1 might be the D (5 bases). Germline CDR1 and CDR2: SGHKS and YYEKEE (reference sequence). CDR3 length equals 16 residues. V was pared by 6 bases and J by 1 base, with 18 bases between. CDR3 in DNA: TGTGCCAGCACCCAGGGCGTCACCGTGGGCACAGATACGCAGTATTTT. It specifies CASTQGVTVGTDTQYF. Drawing the rest from reference TRBV5-5 and TRBJ2-3, the complete variable domain is DAGVTQSPTHLIKTRGQQVTLRCSPISGHKSVSWYQQVLGQGPQFIFQYYEKEERGRGNFPDRFSARQFPNYSSELNVNALLLGDSALYLCASTQGVTVGTDTQYFGPGTRLTVL.

This sequence joins TRBV7-2 and TRBJ2-2; possible D gene TRBD1, 6 bases. V was shortened by 2 bases and J by 4 bases, with 11 bases between the two germline ends. CDR1 and CDR2 (germline): SGHTA, FQGNSA. There are 15 residues in the CDR3. CDR3 nucleotide sequence: TGTGCCAGCAGCTTATTTGGGGGCGGCACCGGGGAGCTGTTTTTT. Its protein product is CASSLFGGGTGELFF.

This clone was seen only once. The V and J genes are TRBV2 and TRBJ2-5, with D maybe TRBD2 (5 bases). CDR3 length equals 11 residues. Germline assignment: CDR1 SNHLY and CDR2 FYNNEI. Trimming took off 6 bases at V and 4 bases at J, with 6 bases between the two ends. CDR3: CASREGETQYF. CDR3 bases: TGTGCCAGCAGAGAGGGAGAGACCCAGTACTTC.

V gene TRBV6-5 combines with J gene TRBJ1-2; a possible D gene is TRBD1 (5 bases). This CDR3 spans 14 amino acids. Germline lookup yields CDR1 MNHEY and CDR2 SVGAGI. Trimming shortened V by 6 bases and J by 0 bases, and 11 bases separated the two germline ends. CDR3 residues: CASRRRDSNYGYTF. CDR3 bases: TGTGCCAGCAGACGCCGGGACTCTAACTATGGCTACACCTTC.

The J gene is TRBJ1-5, the V gene TRBV28; the D is unclear. Germline CDR1 reads MDHEN; CDR2 reads SYDVKM. The CDR3 is made up of 14 amino acids. Trimming removed 2 bases at V and 1 base at J, with 6 bases between. The CDR3 sequence: CASSLLQSNQPQHF. The CDR3 region has the DNA TGTGCCAGCAGTTTACTTCAAAGCAATCAGCCCCAGCATTTT.

The rearrangement joins TRBV3-1 (or the pseudogene TRBV3-2) to TRBJ1-2, with D possibly matching TRBD1 (5 bases). The germline CDR1 and CDR2 sequences are LGHDT and YNNKEL (reference sequence). The germline V and J ends were trimmed by 1 base and 4 bases, with 10 bases remaining between them. This CDR3 region has 14 residues. CDR3 sequence (DNA): TGTGCCAGCAGCCAAGTTGGGGGGAGCTATGGCTACACCTTC. Its translation: CASSQVGGSYGYTF.

V and J are TRBV14 and TRBJ2-3, with D unclear. V gave up 2 bases and J gave up 0 bases, with 0 bases separating them. Germline CDR1 SGHDN, CDR2 FVKESK. This CDR3 region has 12 residues. The CDR3 coding sequence is TGTGCCAGCAGCCAAAGCACAGATACGCAGTATTTT. The encoded protein is CASSQSTDTQYF.

The chain links TRBV27 to TRBJ1-4, with a weak D call TRBD1 (6 bases). This CDR3 comprises 17 residues. Deletions cut 2 bases from V and 1 base from J, with 14 bases between. Germline V gene sequence: CDR1 MNHEY, CDR2 SMNVEV (reference sequence). This chain's CDR3 is CASSLGWRGKTNEKLFF. The CDR3 coding sequence is TGTGCCAGCAGTTTAGGATGGAGGGGGAAAACTAATGAAAAACTGTTTTTT.

J is TRBJ2-5 and V is TRBV4-1; no reliable D call. The CDR3 has 15 residues. Trimming cost V 6 bases and J 5 bases, with 19 bases left between them. Germline-derived CDR1 and CDR2 are MGHRA and YSYEKL. The CDR3 DNA reads as TGCGCCAGCAGTCAAAACTCCTTTCCGTTGGAGACCCAGTACTTC. It translates to CASSQNSFPLETQYF.

This clone came up a few times. This chain joins TRBV11-2 and TRBJ2-6; 9 bases match TRBD1. The CDR3 is made up of 17 amino acids. The germline V gene has CDR1 SGHAT and CDR2 FQNNGV. The trim removed 5 bases at V and 4 bases at J, leaving 9 bases unmatched. CDR3 DNA: TGTGCCAGCAGCCCAGGGACAGGGAGACCCGGGGCCAACGTCCTGACTTTC. Its protein product is CASSPGTGRPGANVLTF.

This clone occurred a few times. V is TRBV2 and J is TRBJ1-5; D is uncertain. This CDR3 is 14 amino acids long. V dropped 3 bases and J dropped 0 bases, with 6 bases sitting between them. CDR1 and CDR2 (germline): SNHLY, FYNNEI. The CDR3 loop is CASSDVLSNQPQHF. Written as DNA, the CDR3 is TGTGCCAGCAGTGACGTCCTTAGCAATCAGCCCCAGCATTTT.

The rearrangement uses TRBV6-5 and TRBJ1-2, with a tentative D call TRBD1 (6 bases). Trimming shortened V by 6 bases and J by 0 bases, and 11 bases separated the two germline ends. The CDR3 has 14 residues. Germline CDR1 MNHEY, CDR2 SVGAGI. CDR3: CASRKTGANYGYTF. The CDR3 bases are TGTGCCAGCAGAAAGACAGGAGCTAACTATGGCTACACCTTC.

The chain joins TRBV7-9 to TRBJ2-7; the D gene could be TRBD1 or TRBD2 (5 bases each). The V gene's germline CDR1 is SEHNR and CDR2 FQNEAQ (reference sequence). This CDR3 has 14 amino acids. Between the trimmed V and J ends, which lost 1 base and 3 bases, there was a span of 10 bases. CDR3 region: CASSLGDANYEQYF. The CDR3 nucleotides read TGTGCCAGCAGCTTAGGGGACGCTAACTACGAGCAGTACTTC.

The V call is TRBV3-1 (or the pseudogene TRBV3-2), the J call TRBJ2-1; 7 bases align to TRBD2. After removal of 3 bases from V and 9 bases from J, the junction contained 2 bases not matched to a gene. Germline CDR1 is LGHDT and CDR2 is YNNKEL (reference sequence). This CDR3 is built from 12 residues. The CDR3 protein is CASSHREGEQFF. The CDR3 DNA follows: TGTGCCAGCAGCCACAGGGAGGGTGAGCAGTTCTTC.